This TCR beta chain was sequenced for a study of cytomegalovirus exposure and HLA in healthy donors (dated by TCRdb to 2016 to 2017). At the level of the whole study: According to an earlier analysis of around 600 of the donors, about 179 million T cells yielded 120 million or so unique TCR beta sequences and roughly 280 Gb of sequence data. An early release that covered several hundred HLA-typed donors contained about 300 gigabases of sequencing data and approximately 85 million unique TCR sequences. Among the roughly 430 genotyped donors, around 81% belonged to the genetic ancestry cluster associated with self-reported Caucasian donors. The study was designed to test whether signatures of past pathogen exposure could be identified by cataloging public T cell receptors. The T cell repertoires of about 700 subjects were profiled by immunosequencing and related to cytomegalovirus serostatus. Besides the first cohort of 550 to 750 subjects, a separate validation cohort made up of roughly 120 different subjects was used. To predict cytomegalovirus infection status, the study brought together high-throughput TCR immunosequencing, statistical association of individual TCRs with disease status, and machine learning. To study patterns of TCR occurrence, a later analysis re-analyzed previously published TCR beta repertoires from around 700 donors and added high-resolution HLA genotyping. Rather than drawing on any new phenotypic data, the later analysis identified candidate immune exposures from TCR beta sequences and the way those sequences occurred across donors. An earlier analysis of fewer than 700 of the donors applied high-throughput TCR beta sequencing to assess whether each TCR beta V gene segment acted as functional or pseudogenic. Donor age, sex, ethnicity and CMV serostatus were compiled alongside the repertoire data. A later genetic analysis used genome-wide SNP genotypes for about 60% of the roughly 700 donors, treating that subset as a discovery cohort. Every discovery cohort repertoire had been produced on one sequencing platform. HLA typing included class I and class II loci at four-digit resolution. The number of typed donors differed by locus: about 620-640 for A, B, C, DRB1 and DQB1; 522 for DQA1; approximately 610 for DPA1; and about 450 for DPB1. Several DR-DQ haplotypes were treated as single units for association and clustering because of strong linkage in the cohort. Among 300 to 500 genotyped donors of the cohort, an average of around 250,000 unique TCR beta nucleotide sequences was sequenced per donor, of which about 18% were non-productive. General findings and caveats noted by the study authors: In the study, some 160 TCR beta chains were listed as associated with cytomegalovirus. About 15 rarely observed V segments, including chromosome 9 orphons, were excluded from the earlier analysis of several hundred of the donors because counts were too low. A further reported finding was that TCR beta sequences accurately predicted the HLA-A and HLA-B alleles for most subjects in the first cohort. According to a later analysis, most CMV-associated TCR beta chains appeared to be HLA-restricted, and the HLA associations seemed to be driven largely by CMV exposure. Strong co-occurrence of HLA alleles, especially DR and DQ, made assigning TCR associations to individual alleles difficult. The authors suggested that the approach could potentially be generalized to other disease states and immunological phenotypes. The only immune exposure information available for the cohort was CMV serostatus. An earlier analysis of approximately 540 of the donors showed that most TCR beta V segments appeared in productive rearrangements either about 87% or about 30% of the time, which broadly matched IMGT annotations. Across donors, most TCR sequences were observed very rarely, whereas some public TCRs were present in many individuals. A cluster of highly shared sequence variants was judged likely to represent a technical artifact of the sequencing pipeline. A later analysis found that TCR association rates varied across HLA loci, with DRB1 alleles showing the most associated TCRs and HLA-C alleles the fewest. In this cohort, only TCR beta chains were sequenced, and detectable features were limited by the absence of alpha or paired-chain data. In both the original and validation cohorts, the classifier was reported to diagnose cytomegalovirus status with high specificity and sensitivity. According to a later genetic analysis, donors in an Asian-associated ancestry cluster had fewer N-insertions in productive TCRs than the roughly 670-donor mean. HLA typing was unavailable for some donors at each locus, so association tests used only the typed subset. Compared with equally common non-associated chains, HLA-associated TCR beta chains in a later analysis were more clonally expanded and had lower generation probabilities. At a false discovery rate of 0.05, a later analysis linked 16,951 TCR beta sequences to specific HLA alleles. Correlated functional status among segregating V segments might reflect linkage disequilibrium, but an unknown experimental factor could not be ruled out. In vitro tests confirmed that a few of the cytomegalovirus-associated TCR beta chains recognize cytomegalovirus antigens. The 87-base-pair reads could not distinguish some IMGT-functional V segments, including TRBV6-2 and TRBV6-3, so those segments were excluded. V-gene and J-gene trimming of TCR beta chains was associated with a missense DCLRE1C variant in a later genetic analysis, and the association was replicated in an independent cohort. The presence/absence analyses assumed that sequencing depth was roughly uniform across donors, and that assumption may not be true. Several of the top co-occurrence clusters appeared to be linked to parvovirus B19, influenza, CMV and Epstein-Barr virus, according to a later analysis.

In total, around 600 healthy bone marrow donors made up the cohort. All cohort members were sampled while nominally healthy, although unrecorded immune exposures were likely present. The donor tested CMV seronegative, placing the donor among the 350 or so seronegative members of the cohort. A peripheral blood sample was collected from each donor, and TCR beta sequencing was performed on peripheral blood mononuclear cells. The Qiagen DNeasy Blood Extraction Kit was used to extract genomic DNA from the blood cell samples. Based on its abundance in the sample, this clone is medium-sized (0.01 to 0.1%). The target of this receptor is not known. Per-base quality was not reported, and no clone a single base away is much larger than it. Library preparation was by the immunoSEQ multiplex PCR assay. For the multiplex PCR, a mixture combining 60 forward primers for TCR Vbeta segments and 13 reverse primers for TCR Jbeta segments was used. The CDR3 region of rearranged TCR beta genes was amplified from genomic DNA with a multiplex PCR assay. Amplified TCR beta libraries were sequenced as 87-base-pair reads on the Illumina HiSeq System. Per the source publication's procedure: In a later analysis, tens of millions of unique TCR beta chains were counted across the roughly 700 repertoires, and about 9.9 million of these chains were shared by at least two donors. Raw reads were error-corrected and collapsed into unique sequences by a nearest-neighbor algorithm in which closely related sequences were merged to remove PCR and sequencing errors. To assign V, D and J gene segments, CDR3 sequences were aligned to IMGT reference sequences. For a sequence to be retained, at least a six-nucleotide match to both a V gene segment and a J gene segment was required. A rearrangement was called productive if the CDR3 had no stop codons and remained in frame with V and J, and every other rearrangement was called non-productive. Following IMGT convention, CDR3 was defined as the stretch from the second conserved V-encoded cysteine up to the conserved J-encoded phenylalanine. In an earlier analysis of around 570 of the donors, sequences lacking an unambiguous match to a single V gene segment were excluded. In an earlier analysis of some 590 of the donors, a V segment was called functional when productive rearrangements were above 56.7%, and segregating when the standard deviation between donors exceeded 5%. A statistical classification framework was built to diagnose cytomegalovirus status from the catalog of TCR beta chain sequences. In a later analysis, TCR nucleotide sequences were compared against IMGT/GENE-DB human TR gene sequences so that V and J genes could be assigned. A later analysis assigned CDR3 sequences and most-parsimonious VDJ recombination scenarios with the TCRdist pipeline. In a later analysis, every TCR beta chain was defined by the combination of its CDR3 amino acid sequence and its V-gene family, and reads without a unique V-gene family were dropped. In a later analysis, several hundred highly shared, low-generation-probability nucleotide sequences were removed to address suspected cross-contamination and a sequencing artifact. In a later analysis, a clonal expansion index was calculated for each public chain from normalized within-repertoire ranks of inferred template counts. In a later analysis, generation probabilities were computed using a VDJ recombination model fitted to out-of-frame rearrangements, and the results were checked against IGoR. In a later analysis, hypergeometric tests were used to score TCR-TCR, TCR-HLA and TCR-CMV co-occurrence, with a repertoire-size bias correction applied to TCR pairs. To estimate false discovery rates, a later analysis permuted the HLA or CMV assignments 20 times. In a later analysis, co-occurring TCRs were grouped with DBSCAN, and TCRdist sequence similarity was added when clustering was performed within HLA-allele-positive subsets. Repertoires with fewer than 30,000 or more than 120,000 public chains, plus five repertoires with anomalous nucleotide sharing, were excluded from co-occurrence clustering. Not all clones reach the TCRdb copy of this immuneACCESS table, which keeps in-frame sequences only. Checked studies attribute under half of the gap to unresolved V genes and leave the rest unexplained. The V and J calls and clone size come from that table; D and trimming were worked out from the DNA. Recorded for this sample are tens of thousands of clones; under 90% of them occurred a single time. In total, the top ten clones hold 3.5% to 4% of the sample.

Compared with germline, V lacks 0 bases and J lacks 8 bases; bases without a gene match: 6. The CDR3 starts with the cysteine, ends with the phenylalanine, and has 15 residues. The only DNA kept is the CDR3, 45 bases in frame from the first base. The CDR1 and CDR2 encoded by the germline V gene (reference sequence) are SGHKS and YYEKEE. In this chain, TRBV5-5 is recombined with TRBJ1-4, with 8 junctional bases fitting TRBD1. The source of this sequence is a man aged 45-60 years in good health and CMV-seronegative. Sequencing used PBMCs. The DNA reads TGTGCCAGCAGCTTGGCTGGGACAGGATTGGAAAAACTGTTTTTT. Translated, it gives CASSLAGTGLEKLFF.